The 11 T cell receptor beta chains given below trace back to one sample, sequenced in a study of T cell responses to AZD1222 COVID-19 vaccine (dated by TCRdb to about 2021). The library was produced with the immunoSEQ multiplex PCR assay. TCRdb re-hosts the immuneACCESS table, in-frame sequences only. Its copies lack some clones; in the studies checked, an unresolved V gene accounts for under half of them, and the cause for the rest is not known. This sample comprises around 89,000 clones, approximately 84% of them detected only once. Roughly 10% of the sample belongs to the ten largest clones. What this sample's time point label stands for: baseline before first vaccination. Material: peripheral blood, obtained on day 0 of AZD1222 vaccination. The receptors here all came from an adult in good health.

The V gene is TRBV7-8, the J gene TRBJ1-6; D not certain. Germline V gene sequence: CDR1 SGHVS, CDR2 FQNEAQ. The V and J ends lost 6 bases and 0 bases respectively, with 3 bases between them. This CDR3 region has 13 residues. In nucleotides, the CDR3 is TGTGCCAGCAGTATCTCCTATAATTCACCCCTCCACTTT. This sequence encodes CASSISYNSPLHF.

The chain has TRBV7-2 and TRBJ2-3; 16 positions match TRBD2. Germline lookup yields CDR1 SGHTA and CDR2 FQGNSA. This CDR3 has 16 amino acids. V gave up 5 bases and J gave up 6 bases; unmatched junction bases: 5. This CDR3 is CASSQGLAGGMDTQYF. CDR3 coding DNA: TGTGCCAGCAGCCAGGGACTAGCGGGGGGGATGGATACGCAGTATTTT.

This chain links TRBV10-1 with TRBJ1-2; the D is unclear. Trimming removed 4 bases at V and 8 bases at J, with 14 bases between. The CDR3 consists of 13 residues. CDR1 is WNHNN, CDR2 SYGVQD, per germline (reference sequence). This CDR3 reads CASSGEFDRGYTF. The CDR3 coding sequence is TGCGCCAGCAGTGGAGAGTTCGACCGGGGCTACACCTTC.

V gene TRBV10-2 combines with J gene TRBJ2-5; 10 bases agree with TRBD2. Trimming cost V 3 bases and J 5 bases; bases outside gene matches: 12. The CDR3 covers 17 residues. CDR1 is WSHSY and CDR2 is SAAADI in the germline V gene. As DNA, the CDR3 is TGCGCCAGCAGTGACCCTCGAGGGGCTAGCGGGAGTGAGACCCAGTACTTC. It is translated as CASSDPRGASGSETQYF.

The chain uses TRBV12-3 or TRBV12-4 and TRBJ1-1; the D is unclear. V was trimmed by 3 bases and J by 8 bases, leaving 13 bases between them. The CDR3 extends over 13 amino acids. CDR3 DNA sequence: TGTGCCAGCAGTTTTTTGGGTAGAGGAGAAGCTTTCTTT. Translating gives CASSFLGRGEAFF.

The DNA of the CDR3 is TGTGCCATCAGTGACCGGAGTTTGGGAGAGCAGTACTTC. Protein product: CAISDRSLGEQYF. The chain joins TRBV10-3 to TRBJ2-7; D is uncertain. The CDR3 extends over 13 amino acids. The germline V and J ends were trimmed by 3 bases and 7 bases, with 13 bases remaining between them. CDR1 and CDR2 (germline): ENHRY, SYGVKD.

The V call is TRBV4-1, the J call TRBJ1-1; TRBD1 agrees at 11 bases. The length of the CDR3 is 15 residues. From germline, CDR1 is MGHRA and CDR2 YSYEKL. V lost 3 bases and J lost 5; bases outside the gene matches: 5. The CDR3 here is CASSHLGQGVTEAFF. As DNA, the CDR3 is TGCGCCAGCAGCCACCTGGGACAGGGGGTTACTGAAGCTTTCTTT.

The chain uses TRBV2 and TRBJ1-2, with TRBD1 as a possible D gene (5 bases). The CDR3 has 15 amino acids. V dropped 6 bases and J dropped 8 bases, with 22 bases sitting between them. Germline V gene sequence: CDR1 SNHLY, CDR2 FYNNEI. CDR3 in amino acids: CASRSEGPTLWGYTF. CDR3 DNA sequence: TGTGCCAGCAGGTCGGAGGGGCCAACTCTCTGGGGCTACACCTTC.

This sequence joins TRBV7-9 and TRBJ1-1, with TRBD1 matching over 7 bases. V shed 5 bases, J shed 2 bases, and the junction held 5 bases outside the gene matches. The CDR3 sequence is 14 residues long. CDR1 is SEHNR and CDR2 is FQNEAQ in the germline V gene (reference sequence). DNA of the CDR3: TGTGCCAGCAGCCCTGGGGACAGCAACACTGAAGCTTTCTTT. Protein sequence: CASSPGDSNTEAFF.

The V call is TRBV2, the J call TRBJ1-1, with D maybe TRBD1 (5 bases). Looked up from germline, CDR1 is SNHLY and CDR2 is FYNNEI. This CDR3 comprises 15 residues. Trimming pared 4 bases from V and 6 bases from J, leaving 18 bases between. The CDR3 sequence is CASSGGEARTSEAFF. CDR3 bases: TGTGCCAGCAGTGGGGGGGAGGCGAGAACCTCTGAAGCTTTCTTT. The complete variable domain, with remaining parts taken from reference TRBV2 and TRBJ1-1, reads EPEVTQTPSHQVTQMGQEVILRCVPISNHLYFYWYRQILGQKVEFLVSFYNNEISEKSEIFDDQFSVERPDGSNFTLKIRSTKLEDSAMYFCASSGGEARTSEAFFGQGTRLTVV.

V is TRBV6-4 and J is TRBJ1-6; 9 bases map to TRBD1. The CDR3 sequence is 15 residues long. Germline V CDR1 and CDR2: MRHNA, SNTAGT. Trimming removed 4 bases from V and 9 bases from J; junction bases left unmatched: 7. The CDR3: CASSAGQGDGSPLHF. The DNA for the CDR3 is TGTGCCAGCAGTGCGGGACAGGGAGACGGTTCACCCCTCCACTTT.